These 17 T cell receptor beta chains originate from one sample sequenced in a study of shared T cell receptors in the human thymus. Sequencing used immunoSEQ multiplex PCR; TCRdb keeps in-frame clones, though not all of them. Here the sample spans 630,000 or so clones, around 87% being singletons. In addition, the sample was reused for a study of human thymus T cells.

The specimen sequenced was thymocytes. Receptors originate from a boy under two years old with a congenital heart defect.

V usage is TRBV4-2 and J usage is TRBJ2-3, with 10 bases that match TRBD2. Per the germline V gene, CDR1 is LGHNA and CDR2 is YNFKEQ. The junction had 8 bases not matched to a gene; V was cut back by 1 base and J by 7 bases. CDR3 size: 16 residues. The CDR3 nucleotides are TGTGCCAGCAGCCAAGGAGAGCGGGGGGGCCTAAATACGCAGTATTTT. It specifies CASSQGERGGLNTQYF.

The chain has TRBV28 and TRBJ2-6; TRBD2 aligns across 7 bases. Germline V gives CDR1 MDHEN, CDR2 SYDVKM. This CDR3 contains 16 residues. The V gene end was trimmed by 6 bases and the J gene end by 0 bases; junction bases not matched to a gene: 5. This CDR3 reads CASRAGRTSGANVLTF. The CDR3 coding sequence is TGTGCCAGCAGAGCCGGGAGGACCTCTGGGGCCAACGTCCTGACTTTC.

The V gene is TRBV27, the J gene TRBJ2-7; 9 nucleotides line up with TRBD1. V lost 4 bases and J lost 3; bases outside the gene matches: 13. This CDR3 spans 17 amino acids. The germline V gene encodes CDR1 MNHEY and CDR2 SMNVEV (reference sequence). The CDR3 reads CASSSHTTGGRDYEQYF. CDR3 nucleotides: TGTGCCAGCAGTTCCCACACTACAGGGGGCCGCGACTACGAGCAGTACTTC.

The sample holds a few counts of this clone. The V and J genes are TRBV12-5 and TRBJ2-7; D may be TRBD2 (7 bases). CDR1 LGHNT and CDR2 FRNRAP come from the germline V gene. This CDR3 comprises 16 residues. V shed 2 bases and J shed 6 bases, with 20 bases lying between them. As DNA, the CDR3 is TGTGCTAGTGGTTTGTACGGTAGGGGGAGGGTTTCCGAGCAGTACTTC. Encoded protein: CASGLYGRGRVSEQYF.

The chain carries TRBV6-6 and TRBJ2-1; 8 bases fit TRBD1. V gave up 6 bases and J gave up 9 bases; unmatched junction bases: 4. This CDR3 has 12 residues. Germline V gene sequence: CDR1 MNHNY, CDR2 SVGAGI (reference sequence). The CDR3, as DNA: TGTGCCAGCAGGGGACAGGACCGTGAGCAGTTCTTC. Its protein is CASRGQDREQFF.

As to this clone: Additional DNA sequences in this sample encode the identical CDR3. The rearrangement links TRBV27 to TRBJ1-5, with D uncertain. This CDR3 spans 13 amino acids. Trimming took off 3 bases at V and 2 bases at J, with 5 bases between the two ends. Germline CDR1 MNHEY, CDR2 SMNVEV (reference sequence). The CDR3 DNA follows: TGTGCCAGCAGTTTTCGGGGCAATCAGCCCCAGCATTTT. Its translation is CASSFRGNQPQHF.

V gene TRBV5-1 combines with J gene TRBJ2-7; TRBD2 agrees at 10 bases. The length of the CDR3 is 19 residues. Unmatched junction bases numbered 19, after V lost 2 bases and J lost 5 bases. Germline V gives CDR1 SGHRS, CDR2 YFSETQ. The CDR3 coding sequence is TGCGCCAGCAGCTTCTCCAACCAGACTAGCGGGCGAGGAGCGGACGAGCAGTACTTC. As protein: CASSFSNQTSGRGADEQYF.

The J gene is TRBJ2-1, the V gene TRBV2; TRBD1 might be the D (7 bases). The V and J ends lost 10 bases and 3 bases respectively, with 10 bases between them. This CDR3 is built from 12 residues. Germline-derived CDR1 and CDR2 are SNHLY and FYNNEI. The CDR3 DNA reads TGTGCCACAGGGGGGAACTACAATGAGCAGTTCTTC. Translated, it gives CATGGNYNEQFF.

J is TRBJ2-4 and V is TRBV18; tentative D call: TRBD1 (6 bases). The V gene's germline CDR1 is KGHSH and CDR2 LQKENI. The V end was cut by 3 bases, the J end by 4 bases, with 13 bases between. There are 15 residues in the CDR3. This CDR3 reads CASSPADRIKNIQYF. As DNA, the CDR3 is TGTGCCAGCTCACCCGCGGACAGAATTAAAAACATTCAGTACTTC.

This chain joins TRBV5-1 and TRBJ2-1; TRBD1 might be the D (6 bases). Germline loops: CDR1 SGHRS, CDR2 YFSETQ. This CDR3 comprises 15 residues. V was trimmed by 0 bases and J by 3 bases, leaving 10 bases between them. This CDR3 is CASSLARGVYNEQFF. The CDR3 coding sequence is TGCGCCAGCAGCTTGGCCAGGGGAGTCTACAATGAGCAGTTCTTC. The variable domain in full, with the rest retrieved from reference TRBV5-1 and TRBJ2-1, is KAGVTQTPRYLIKTRGQQVTLSCSPISGHRSVSWYQQTPGQGLQFLFEYFSETQRNKGNFPGRFSGRQFSNSRSEMNVSTLELGDSALYLCASSLARGVYNEQFFGPGTRLTVL.

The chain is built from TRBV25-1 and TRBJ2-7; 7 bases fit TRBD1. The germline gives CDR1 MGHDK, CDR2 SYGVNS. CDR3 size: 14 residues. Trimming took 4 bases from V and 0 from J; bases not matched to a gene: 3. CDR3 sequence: CASSVRQGSYEQYF. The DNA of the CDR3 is TGTGCCAGCAGTGTAAGACAGGGCTCCTACGAGCAGTACTTC.

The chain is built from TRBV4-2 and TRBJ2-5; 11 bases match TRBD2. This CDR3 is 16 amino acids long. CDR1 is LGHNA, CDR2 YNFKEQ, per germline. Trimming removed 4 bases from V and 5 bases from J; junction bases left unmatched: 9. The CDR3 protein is CASSPFTSGGEETQYF. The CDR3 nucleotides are TGTGCCAGCAGCCCATTCACTAGCGGGGGAGAGGAGACCCAGTACTTC.

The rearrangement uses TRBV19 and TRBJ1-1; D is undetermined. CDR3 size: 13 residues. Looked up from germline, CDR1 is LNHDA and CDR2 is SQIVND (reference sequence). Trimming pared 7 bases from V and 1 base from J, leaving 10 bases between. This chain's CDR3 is CASTGMWNTEAFF. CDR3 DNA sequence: TGTGCCAGTACAGGAATGTGGAACACTGAAGCTTTCTTT.

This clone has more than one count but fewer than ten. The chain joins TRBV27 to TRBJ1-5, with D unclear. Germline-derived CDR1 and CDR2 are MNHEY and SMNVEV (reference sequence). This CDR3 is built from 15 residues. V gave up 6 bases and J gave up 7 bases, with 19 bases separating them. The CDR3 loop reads CASSSRRNSLQPQHF. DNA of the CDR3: TGTGCCAGCAGCTCTAGGAGGAATTCTTTGCAGCCCCAGCATTTT.

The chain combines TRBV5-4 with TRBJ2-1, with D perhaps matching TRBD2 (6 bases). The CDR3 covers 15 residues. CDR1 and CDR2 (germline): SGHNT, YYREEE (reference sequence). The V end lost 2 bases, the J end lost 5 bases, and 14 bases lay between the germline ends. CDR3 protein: CASSFQRALNNEQFF. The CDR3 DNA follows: TGTGCCAGCAGCTTCCAGCGGGCGCTGAACAATGAGCAGTTCTTC.

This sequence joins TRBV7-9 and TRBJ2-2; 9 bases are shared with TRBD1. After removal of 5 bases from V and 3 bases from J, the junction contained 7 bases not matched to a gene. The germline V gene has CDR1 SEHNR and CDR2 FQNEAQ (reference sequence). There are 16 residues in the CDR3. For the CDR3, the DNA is TGTGCCAGCAGCGGGGGGACAGGGTCGTACACCGGGGAGCTGTTTTTT. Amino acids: CASSGGTGSYTGELFF.

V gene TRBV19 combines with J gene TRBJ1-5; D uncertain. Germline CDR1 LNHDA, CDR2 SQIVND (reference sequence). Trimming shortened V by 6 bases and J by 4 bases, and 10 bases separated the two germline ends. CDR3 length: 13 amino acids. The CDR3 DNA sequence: TGTGCCAGTAGAGACGGGTGGAATCAGCCCCAGCATTTT. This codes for CASRDGWNQPQHF.